This TCR beta chain was profiled in a study of blood T cell repertoires in COVID-19. About the study: COVID-19 samples, acute and convalescent, were from the United States, Italy and Spain.

This clone was counted a single time. Participants came from fewer than 25 US areas, aged about 18 to 90 years. The data were produced by immunoSEQ multiplex PCR, yet TCRdb's version contains in-frame clones alone and is incomplete. The table shows under 300,000 clones, with approximately 90% occurring only once. The germline V and J ends were trimmed by 7 bases and 4 bases, with 13 bases remaining between them. This CDR3 spans 12 amino acids. In germline, CDR1 is SQVTM, CDR2 ANQGSEA. This receptor was obtained from a woman aged 25 to 45 with acute COVID-19. The V gene is TRBV29-1, the J gene TRBJ1-1; the D is unclear. Input material: PBMCs or T cells enriched from blood (not recorded which). In DNA, the CDR3 is TGCAGCGGACTAAAACGGGGCACTGAAGCTTTCTTT. Amino acid sequence: CSGLKRGTEAFF. Using reference TRBV29-1 and TRBJ1-1 for the parts outside the CDR3, the full variable domain is SAVISQKPSRDICQRGTSLTIQCQVDSQVTMMFWYRQQPGQSLTLIATANQGSEATYESGFVIDKFPISRPNLTFSTLTVSNMSPEDSSIYLCSGLKRGTEAFFGQGTRLTVV.